The text below deals with one T cell receptor beta chain. Its antigen is not known. The sample originates from a study of graft-versus-host responses after intestinal transplantation. Looking at the study overall: Grafts were multivisceral, liver-intestinal, or isolated intestinal.

Study outcomes and limitations: GvH clonotypes were identified within recipient marrow, with a subset emerging first in ileum or blood.

Produced via immunoSEQ multiplex PCR; TCRdb's table is partial and in-frame only. Seen here are some 9,300 clones, around nine tenths observed once, and the top ten hold around 2.5%. Germline CDR1 is SEHNR and CDR2 is FQNEAQ (reference sequence). Trimming stripped 5 bases from V and 7 bases from J, with 9 bases between. CDR3 size: 12 residues. The sequence was collected from a human patient who received an intestinal transplant, so some T cells may come from the graft donor. The gene calls are TRBV7-9 and TRBJ2-1, with D unresolved. This specimen consisted of PBMCs, obtained roughly 46 days after intestinal transplant. CDR3 region: CASSQTKNEQFF. The DNA for the CDR3 is TGTGCCAGCAGCCAAACTAAAAATGAGCAGTTCTTC. The variable domain in full, with the rest retrieved from reference TRBV7-9 and TRBJ2-1, is DTGVSQNPRHKITKRGQNVTFRCDPISEHNRLYWYRQTLGQGPEFLTYFQNEAQLEKSRLLSDRFSAERPKGSFSTLEIQRTEQGDSAMYLCASSQTKNEQFFGPGTRLTVL.